A single sample gave rise to the 16 T cell receptor beta chains below, sequenced in a study of regulatory and conventional T cells in RAG deficiency. Sequencing was performed with immunoSEQ multiplex PCR; in TCRdb, only in-frame clones are kept and a portion is missing. The sample holds about 28,000 clones, 85% to 95% seen once. Blood CD4+ CD25-high CD127-low regulatory T cells supplied the genomic DNA template. Another study also made use of these data, one on regulatory T cells. That paper notes: The primer mix had 52 TRBV and 13 TRBJ primers.

The specimen was Tregs sorted from blood. The receptors here all came from a human donor in good health.

The chain couples TRBV6-5 to TRBJ1-1; no definite D call. Per the germline V gene, CDR1 is MNHEY and CDR2 is SVGAGI. V was cut by 4 bases and J by 10 bases, with 7 bases left in between. This CDR3 region has 10 residues. This CDR3 reads CASSSKGAFF. The DNA of the CDR3 is TGTGCCAGCAGTTCTAAGGGAGCTTTCTTT.

The J gene is TRBJ2-5, the V gene TRBV4-1, with 15 nucleotides matching TRBD2. CDR3 length: 19 residues. After removal of 0 bases from V and 7 bases from J, the junction contained 12 bases not matched to a gene. Germline V gene sequence: CDR1 MGHRA, CDR2 YSYEKL. CDR3 in amino acids: CASSQDRSTGLAGGATQYF. DNA for the CDR3: TGCGCCAGCAGCCAAGATCGGAGTACGGGACTAGCGGGGGGCGCGACCCAGTACTTC.

The chain employs TRBV4-1 and TRBJ1-4, with D possibly matching TRBD1 (5 bases). From germline, CDR1 is MGHRA and CDR2 YSYEKL. Trimming took off 2 bases at V and 8 bases at J, with 24 bases between the two ends. CDR3 length: 18 residues. CDR3 sequence: CASSQKKGLQDRGEKLFF. CDR3 nucleotides: TGCGCCAGCAGCCAAAAAAAGGGGTTACAGGATCGGGGCGAAAAACTGTTTTTT.

In its sample, this clone was seen a few times. The chain carries TRBV9 and TRBJ2-1; 8 bases are a match to TRBD2. Germline CDR1 reads SGDLS; CDR2 reads YYNGEE. The CDR3 spans 15 residues. The ends lost 4 bases at V and 1 base at J; junction bases unmatched: 4. CDR3 protein: CASSLSGDSYNEQFF. In DNA, the CDR3 is TGTGCCAGCAGCCTTAGCGGGGATTCCTACAATGAGCAGTTCTTC.

Concerning this clone: Its ends do not fully match the called genes, so a read error is possible. CDR3 DNA: TGTGCTAGCAGCTGGGGGGAGGCAGATACGCAGTATTTT. It translates to CASSWGEADTQYF. The chain is built from TRBV7-7 and TRBJ2-3; D might be TRBD2 (6 bases). The germline V gene has CDR1 SSHAT and CDR2 FNYEAQ (reference sequence). The CDR3 is made up of 13 amino acids. The full variable domain, rest sourced from reference TRBV7-7 and TRBJ2-3, is GAGVSQSPRYKVTKRGQDVTLRCDPISSHATLYWYQQALGQGPEFLTYFNYEAQPDKSGLPSDRFSAERPEGSISTLTIQRTEQRDSAMYRCASSWGEADTQYFGPGTRLTVL.

The rearrangement joins TRBV19 to TRBJ1-5, with D unclear. The germline V and J ends were trimmed by 3 bases and 0 bases, with 12 bases remaining between them. This CDR3 has 16 residues. Germline V gene data show CDR1 as LNHDA and CDR2 as SQIVND (reference sequence). This chain's CDR3 is CASSIRSVNSNQPQHF. In nucleotides, the CDR3 is TGTGCCAGTAGTATCAGGTCAGTTAATAGCAATCAGCCCCAGCATTTT.

The DNA for the CDR3 is TGTGCCAGCAGCGCCAGGACAGGCCGTTATGGCTACACCTTC. Its protein is CASSARTGRYGYTF. The chain couples TRBV2 to TRBJ1-2; 7 bases agree with TRBD1. The ends lost 6 bases at V and 5 bases at J; junction bases unmatched: 9. The CDR3 extends over 14 amino acids. Germline assignment: CDR1 SNHLY and CDR2 FYNNEI.

The chain carries TRBV28 and TRBJ1-6, with a weak D call TRBD1 (5 bases). CDR3 length equals 14 residues. V dropped 3 bases and J dropped 8 bases, with 11 bases sitting between them. CDR1 and CDR2 (germline): MDHEN, SYDVKM. CDR3 protein: CASSFPGGYSPLHF. The CDR3 bases are TGTGCCAGCAGTTTCCCGGGGGGATATTCACCCCTCCACTTT.

This clone came up once. The rearrangement joins TRBV28 to TRBJ2-5; D unclear. V shed 6 bases and J shed 5 bases, with 7 bases lying between them. The germline gives CDR1 MDHEN, CDR2 SYDVKM. CDR3 length: 11 residues. CDR3 DNA: TGTGCCAGCAGGGGGTTGGAGACCCAGTACTTC. It specifies CASRGLETQYF.

The gene calls are TRBV2 and TRBJ1-5; D unclear. The CDR3 extends over 17 amino acids. Per the germline V gene, CDR1 is SNHLY and CDR2 is FYNNEI. V shed 5 bases and J shed 1 base, with 18 bases lying between them. The CDR3 region has the DNA TGTGCCAGCAGTTTTCTGGCAGCCCGGGCGAGCAATCAGCCCCAGCATTTT. Its protein is CASSFLAARASNQPQHF.

The genes are TRBV30 and TRBJ1-2; 12 positions agree with TRBD1. The CDR3 is made up of 15 amino acids. Germline trimming cut 0 bases from V and 4 bases from J; bases unmatched to any gene: 3. From germline, CDR1 is GTSNPN and CDR2 SVGIG (reference sequence). The CDR3 nucleotides read TGTGCCTGGAGTGTGGCGGGACAGGGGGCCTATGGCTACACCTTC. It is translated as CAWSVAGQGAYGYTF.

The genes are TRBV4-1 and TRBJ1-1; D possibly corresponds to TRBD1 (6 bases). The CDR3 contains 16 residues. Deletions cut 1 base from V and 0 bases from J, with 12 bases between. Germline V gene data show CDR1 as MGHRA and CDR2 as YSYEKL. The CDR3 region has the DNA TGCGCCAGCAGCCAAGCCCACGGACAGTTGAACACTGAAGCTTTCTTT. Encoded protein: CASSQAHGQLNTEAFF.

The rearrangement joins TRBV9 to TRBJ1-5; no definite D call. CDR1 SGDLS and CDR2 YYNGEE come from the germline V gene. The CDR3 totals 15 residues. The V end was cut by 1 base, the J end by 1 base, with 9 bases between. CDR3 nucleotide sequence: TGTGCCAGCAGCGTAACAGCTTCAAGCAATCAGCCCCAGCATTTT. The encoded protein is CASSVTASSNQPQHF.

This sequence joins TRBV5-1 and TRBJ2-1, with 9 bases identical to TRBD1. Germline CDR1 reads SGHRS; CDR2 reads YFSETQ. The CDR3 has 13 residues. Losses at the gene ends were 7 bases for V and 5 bases for J; bases not matched to a gene: 4. The CDR3 DNA is TGCGCCAGCCGGGACAGGGCCAACAATGAGCAGTTCTTC. Its protein is CASRDRANNEQFF.

The chain combines TRBV27 with TRBJ2-7; TRBD1 aligns across 11 bases. The CDR3 consists of 12 residues. V gave up 2 bases and J gave up 12 bases; unmatched junction bases: 3. Germline values: CDR1 MNHEY, CDR2 SMNVEV (reference sequence). This chain's CDR3 is CASSLGTGGLYF. CDR3 sequence (DNA): TGTGCCAGCAGTTTAGGGACAGGGGGTCTGTACTTC.

This rearrangement joins TRBV19 to TRBJ2-1; 7 positions agree with TRBD1. The CDR3 extends over 14 amino acids. The V segment lost 5 bases and the J segment 3 bases; nucleotides outside the gene matches: 4. Per germline, CDR1 LNHDA and CDR2 SQIVND (reference sequence). As DNA, the CDR3 is TGTGCCAGTAGTCCGGGACAGTTCTACAATGAGCAGTTCTTC. As protein: CASSPGQFYNEQFF.